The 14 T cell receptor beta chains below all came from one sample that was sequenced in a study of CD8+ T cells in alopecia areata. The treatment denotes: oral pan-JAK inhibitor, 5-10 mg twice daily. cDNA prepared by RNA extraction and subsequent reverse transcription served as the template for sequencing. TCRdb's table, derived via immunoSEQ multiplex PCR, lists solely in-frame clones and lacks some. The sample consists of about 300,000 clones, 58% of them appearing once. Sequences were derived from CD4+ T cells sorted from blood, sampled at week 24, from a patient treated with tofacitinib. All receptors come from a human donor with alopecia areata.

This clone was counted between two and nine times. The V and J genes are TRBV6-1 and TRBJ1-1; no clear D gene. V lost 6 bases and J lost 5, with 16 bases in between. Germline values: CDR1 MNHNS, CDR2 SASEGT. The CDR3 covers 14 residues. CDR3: CASRLDGVRTEAFF. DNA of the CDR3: TGTGCCAGCAGGCTGGACGGGGTAAGGACTGAAGCTTTCTTT.

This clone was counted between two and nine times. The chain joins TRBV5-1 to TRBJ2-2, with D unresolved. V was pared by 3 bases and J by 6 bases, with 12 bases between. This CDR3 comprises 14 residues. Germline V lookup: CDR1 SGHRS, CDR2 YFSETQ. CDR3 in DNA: TGCGCCAGCAGCTCGGTGACTGGACCCGGGGAGCTGTTTTTT. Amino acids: CASSSVTGPGELFF.

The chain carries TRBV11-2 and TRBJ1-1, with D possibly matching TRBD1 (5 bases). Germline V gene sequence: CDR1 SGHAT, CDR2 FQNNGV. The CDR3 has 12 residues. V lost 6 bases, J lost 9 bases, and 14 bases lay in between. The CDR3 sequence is CASRQRDHKAFF. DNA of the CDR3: TGTGCCAGCAGGCAGAGGGACCATAAAGCTTTCTTT. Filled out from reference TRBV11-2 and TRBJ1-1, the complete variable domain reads EAGVAQSPRYKIIEKRQSVAFWCNPISGHATLYWYQQILGQGPKLLIQFQNNGVVDDSQLPKDRFSAERLKGVDSTLKIQPAKLEDSAVYLCASRQRDHKAFFGQGTRLTVV.

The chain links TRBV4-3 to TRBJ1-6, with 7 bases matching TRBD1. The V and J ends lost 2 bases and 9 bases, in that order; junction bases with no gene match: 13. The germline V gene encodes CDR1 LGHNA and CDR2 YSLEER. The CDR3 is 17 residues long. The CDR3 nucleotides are TGCGCCAGCAGCCAATCCCGAACAGGGGTTCGGGCTTCACCCCTCCACTTT. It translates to CASSQSRTGVRASPLHF.

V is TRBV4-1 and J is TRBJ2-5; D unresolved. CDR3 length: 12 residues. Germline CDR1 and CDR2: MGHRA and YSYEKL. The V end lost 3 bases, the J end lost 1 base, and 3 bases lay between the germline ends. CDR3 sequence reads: CASSHLQETQYF. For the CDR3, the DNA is TGCGCCAGCAGCCACCTCCAAGAGACCCAGTACTTC.

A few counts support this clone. CDR3 sequence (DNA): TGCAGCGTCTTTAACCCTGGGGGGAACACTGAAGCTTTCTTT. It encodes CSVFNPGGNTEAFF. This chain links TRBV29-1 with TRBJ1-1; D is possibly TRBD1 (5 bases). CDR3 length: 14 residues. Deletions cut 6 bases from V and 1 base from J, with 15 bases between. CDR1 is SQVTM and CDR2 is ANQGSEA in the germline V gene.

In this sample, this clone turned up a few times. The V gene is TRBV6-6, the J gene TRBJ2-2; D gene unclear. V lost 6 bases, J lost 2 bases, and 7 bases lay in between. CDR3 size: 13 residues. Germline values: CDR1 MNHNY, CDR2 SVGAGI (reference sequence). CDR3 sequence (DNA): TGTGCCAGCAGGGGATCTAACACCGGGGAGCTGTTTTTT. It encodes CASRGSNTGELFF.

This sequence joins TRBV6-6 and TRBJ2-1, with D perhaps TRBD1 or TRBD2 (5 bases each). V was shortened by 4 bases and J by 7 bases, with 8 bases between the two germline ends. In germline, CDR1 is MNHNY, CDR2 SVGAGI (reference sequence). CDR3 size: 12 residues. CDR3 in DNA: TGTGCCAGCAGTTCCAGGGAGAATGAGCAGTTCTTC. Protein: CASSSRENEQFF.

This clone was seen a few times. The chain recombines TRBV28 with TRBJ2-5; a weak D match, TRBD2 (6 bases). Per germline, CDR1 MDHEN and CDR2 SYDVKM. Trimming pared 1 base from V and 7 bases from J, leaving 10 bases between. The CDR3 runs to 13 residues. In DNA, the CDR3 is TGTGCCAGCAGTTTATCGGGGGAGGTGACCCAGTACTTC. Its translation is CASSLSGEVTQYF.

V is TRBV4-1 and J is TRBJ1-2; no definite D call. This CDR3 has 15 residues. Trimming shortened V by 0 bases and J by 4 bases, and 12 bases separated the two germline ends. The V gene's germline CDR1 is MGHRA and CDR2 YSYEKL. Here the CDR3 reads CASSQEIRGLYGYTF. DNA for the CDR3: TGCGCCAGCAGCCAAGAAATTCGCGGACTCTATGGCTACACCTTC.

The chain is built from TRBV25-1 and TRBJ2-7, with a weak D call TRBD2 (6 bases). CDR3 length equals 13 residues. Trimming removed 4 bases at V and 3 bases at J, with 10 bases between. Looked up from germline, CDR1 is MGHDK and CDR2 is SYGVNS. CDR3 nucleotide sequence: TGTGCCAGCAGTGTGGGGACTCTCTACGAGCAGTACTTC. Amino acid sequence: CASSVGTLYEQYF.

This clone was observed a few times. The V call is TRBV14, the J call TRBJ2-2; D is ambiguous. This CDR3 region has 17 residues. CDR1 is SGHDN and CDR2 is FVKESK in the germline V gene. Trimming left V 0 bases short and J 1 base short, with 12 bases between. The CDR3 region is CASSQDRLVGNTGELFF. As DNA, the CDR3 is TGTGCCAGCAGCCAAGATCGTTTAGTGGGGAACACCGGGGAGCTGTTTTTT.

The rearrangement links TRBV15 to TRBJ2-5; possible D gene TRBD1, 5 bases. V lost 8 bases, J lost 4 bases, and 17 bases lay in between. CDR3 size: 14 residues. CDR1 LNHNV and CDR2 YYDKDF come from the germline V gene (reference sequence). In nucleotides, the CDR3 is TGTGCCACCCCTCGGGTCCAGGGCGGAGAGACCCAGTACTTC. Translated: CATPRVQGGETQYF.

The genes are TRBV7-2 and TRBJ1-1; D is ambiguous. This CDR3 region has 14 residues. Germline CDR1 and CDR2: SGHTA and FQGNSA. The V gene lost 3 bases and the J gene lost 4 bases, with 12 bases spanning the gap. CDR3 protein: CASSLVGGSTEAFF. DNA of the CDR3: TGTGCCAGCAGCTTGGTAGGAGGGAGCACTGAAGCTTTCTTT.